These T cell receptor beta chains were read from a single sample in a study of cytomegalovirus exposure and HLA in healthy donors. Here immunoSEQ multiplex PCR was the method, and the copy in TCRdb shows in-frame clones only, minus some. The table lists 150,000 or so clones, roughly 83% of them singletons. The sample was PBMCs. These receptors all stem from a man aged 25 to 40 in good health and CMV-seropositive. Each CDR3 is given with its conserved first and last residue. The D gene is left open where the match is weak. Expanded clones are given a class, and other clones once, few, many or no size at all.

V: TRBV7-9
size: NA
D: NA
J: TRBJ2-7
CDR3: CASSLASDFYEQYF
DNA: TGTGCCAGCAGCTTGGCCTCGGACTTCTACGAGCAGTACTTC

V: TRBV30
size: NA
D: TRBD2
J: TRBJ2-2
CDR3: CAWSVIGIGGTSGTNTGELFF
DNA: TGTGCCTGGAGTGTGATTGGGATCGGGGGGACTAGCGGGACAAACACCGGGGAGCTGTTTTTT

V: TRBV5-4
size: NA
D: TRBD2
J: TRBJ2-3
CDR3: CASSRTSGSSDTQYF
DNA: TGTGCCAGCAGCCGGACTAGCGGGAGCTCAGATACGCAGTATTTT

V: TRBV19
size: NA
D: NA
J: TRBJ1-6
CDR3: CASSIVDSPLHF
DNA: TGTGCCAGTAGTATAGTCGATTCACCCCTCCACTTT

V: TRBV7-3
size: NA
D: TRBD2
J: TRBJ2-1
CDR3: CASSLGLAAYNEQFF
DNA: TGTGCCAGCAGCCTAGGACTAGCGGCATACAATGAGCAGTTCTTC

V: TRBV6-6
size: NA
D: NA
J: TRBJ1-2
CDR3: CASSHPSDSPYGYTF
DNA: TGTGCCAGCAGTCACCCTTCGGACAGCCCCTATGGCTACACCTTC

V: TRBV6-6
size: few
D: NA
J: TRBJ1-1
CDR3: CASNLGGEGTEAFF
DNA: TGTGCCAGCAACCTCGGGGGGGAGGGCACTGAAGCTTTCTTT

V: TRBV29-1
size: NA
D: TRBD2
J: TRBJ2-3
CDR3: CSGGLDGDTQYF
DNA: TGCAGCGGCGGACTAGATGGGGATACGCAGTATTTT

V: TRBV28
size: NA
D: NA
J: TRBJ2-5
CDR3: CASRGTSSETQYF
DNA: TGTGCCAGCAGGGGTACTAGTTCTGAGACCCAGTACTTC

V: TRBV5-6
size: once
D: TRBD1
J: TRBJ2-7
CDR3: CASSWGQGRYEQYF
DNA: TGTGCCAGCAGCTGGGGACAGGGTCGGTACGAGCAGTACTTC

V: TRBV28
size: NA
D: TRBD2
J: TRBJ2-3
CDR3: CASSSLAGAADTQYF
DNA: TGTGCCAGCAGTTCCCTGGCGGGAGCGGCAGATACGCAGTATTTT

V: TRBV2
size: NA
D: NA
J: TRBJ2-5
CDR3: CASTMNPQETQYF
DNA: TGTGCCAGCACTATGAACCCTCAAGAGACCCAGTACTTC

V: TRBV5-6
size: NA
D: TRBD1
J: TRBJ2-3
CDR3: CASSLGDRTDTQYF
DNA: TGTGCCAGCAGCTTGGGGGACAGAACAGATACGCAGTATTTT

V: TRBV21-1
size: NA
D: NA
J: TRBJ1-1
CDR3: CASSDRDILPEAFF
DNA: TGTGCCAGCAGCGACCGGGACATCCTTCCTGAAGCTTTCTTT

V: TRBV19
size: NA
D: NA
J: TRBJ1-5
CDR3: CASSGGTGQPQHF
DNA: TGTGCCAGTAGTGGCGGGACTGGTCAGCCCCAGCATTTT

V: TRBV6-1
size: NA
D: TRBD1
J: TRBJ1-4
CDR3: CASRRTGELEKLFF
DNA: TGTGCCAGCAGGAGGACAGGGGAGCTTGAAAAACTGTTTTTT

V: TRBV2
size: NA
D: NA
J: TRBJ2-1
CDR3: CASRVVTYNEQFF
DNA: TGTGCCAGCAGGGTAGTCACCTACAATGAGCAGTTCTTC

V: TRBV4-1
size: NA
D: NA
J: TRBJ1-4
CDR3: CASSQPTMGTSNEKLFF
DNA: TGCGCCAGCAGCCAACCCACTATGGGGACAAGCAATGAAAAACTGTTTTTT

V: TRBV6-5
size: once
D: TRBD2
J: TRBJ2-3
CDR3: CASTGAVAGADTQYF
DNA: TGTGCCAGCACGGGCGCGGTAGCGGGGGCAGATACGCAGTATTTT

V: TRBV7-2
size: once
D: NA
J: TRBJ1-1
CDR3: CASSLARNTEAFF
DNA: TGTGCCAGCAGCTTAGCGCGGAACACTGAAGCTTTCTTT

V: TRBV5-4
size: NA
D: TRBD1
J: TRBJ1-6
CDR3: CASSSFRDRGQSLHF
DNA: TGTGCCAGCAGCTCGTTCCGGGACAGGGGACAGAGCCTCCACTTT

V: TRBV6-5
size: NA
D: TRBD2
J: TRBJ2-1
CDR3: CASTKTGTSRAEQFF
DNA: TGTGCCAGCACCAAAACAGGGACTAGTAGAGCTGAGCAGTTCTTC

V: TRBV4-1
size: NA
D: NA
J: TRBJ1-2
CDR3: CASSQDRVVYGYTF
DNA: TGCGCCAGCAGCCAAGATCGGGTTGTCTATGGCTACACCTTC

V: TRBV27
size: few
D: TRBD1
J: TRBJ2-5
CDR3: CASREDRTQETQYF
DNA: TGTGCCAGCAGAGAGGACAGGACCCAAGAGACCCAGTACTTC

V: TRBV9
size: few
D: NA
J: TRBJ1-2
CDR3: CASSVVPTGDGYTF
DNA: TGTGCCAGCAGCGTAGTACCGACAGGCGATGGCTACACCTTC

V: TRBV30
size: NA
D: TRBD1
J: TRBJ2-2
CDR3: CAWSFPGGFNGELFF
DNA: TGTGCCTGGAGTTTCCCAGGGGGTTTCAACGGGGAGCTGTTTTTT

V: TRBV28
size: NA
D: NA
J: TRBJ1-2
CDR3: CASLTGGSYYGYTF
DNA: TGTGCCAGCTTAACGGGGGGCTCTTACTATGGCTACACCTTC

V: TRBV4-1
size: NA
D: NA
J: TRBJ1-2
CDR3: CASSRPPSGGYTF
DNA: TGCGCCAGCAGCCGTCCACCCTCGGGGGGCTACACCTTC

V: TRBV11-2
size: NA
D: TRBD2
J: TRBJ2-1
CDR3: CASSLGTRVRNEQFF
DNA: TGTGCCAGCAGCTTAGGGACTAGAGTGCGCAATGAGCAGTTCTTC

V: TRBV27
size: NA
D: TRBD2
J: TRBJ2-1
CDR3: CASSLFGGTSGRSYNEQFF
DNA: TGTGCCAGCAGTTTATTTGGGGGGACTAGCGGGAGGTCCTACAATGAGCAGTTCTTC

V: TRBV11-2
size: NA
D: NA
J: TRBJ2-1
CDR3: CASSLDIRWVEDEQFF
DNA: TGTGCCAGCAGCTTAGATATTCGGTGGGTCGAGGATGAGCAGTTCTTC

V: TRBV25-1
size: NA
D: NA
J: TRBJ2-6
CDR3: CASTEGDNAWANVLTF
DNA: TGTGCCAGCACCGAGGGGGATAACGCGTGGGCCAACGTCCTGACTTTC

V: TRBV5-6
size: NA
D: NA
J: TRBJ2-5
CDR3: CASSFVGQDRETQYF
DNA: TGTGCCAGCAGCTTTGTGGGGCAGGACCGGGAGACCCAGTACTTC

V: TRBV7-2
size: NA
D: NA
J: TRBJ1-2
CDR3: CASSTRSTGTIDGYTF
DNA: TGTGCCAGCAGCACCCGATCAACAGGAACAATTGACGGCTACACCTTC

V: TRBV4-1
size: NA
D: TRBD2
J: TRBJ2-1
CDR3: CASSHAVVRRGAHEQFF
DNA: TGCGCCAGCAGCCATGCGGTCGTTCGGCGGGGGGCACATGAGCAGTTCTTC

V: TRBV10-3
size: NA
D: TRBD2
J: TRBJ2-7
CDR3: CAISPAGGKGEQYF
DNA: TGTGCCATCTCCCCCGCGGGGGGGAAGGGCGAGCAGTACTTC

V: TRBV5-1
size: NA
D: TRBD1
J: TRBJ2-2
CDR3: CASSLGQGLIGELFF
DNA: TGCGCCAGCAGCCTAGGACAGGGGTTGATTGGGGAGCTGTTTTTT

V: TRBV19
size: NA
D: NA
J: TRBJ2-7
CDR3: CASSVQGNEQYF
DNA: TGTGCCAGTAGCGTACAGGGAAACGAGCAGTACTTC

V: TRBV28
size: NA
D: TRBD2
J: TRBJ2-1
CDR3: CASSFRRLADNEQFF
DNA: TGTGCCAGCAGTTTTCGCCGACTAGCGGACAATGAGCAGTTCTTC

V: TRBV13
size: NA
D: TRBD2
J: TRBJ2-1
CDR3: CASSLGPSGYNEQFF
DNA: TGTGCCAGCAGCTTAGGCCCTAGCGGTTACAATGAGCAGTTCTTC

V: TRBV30
size: NA
D: TRBD1
J: TRBJ1-5
CDR3: CAWSDGGQGNQPQHF
DNA: TGTGCCTGGAGTGACGGGGGACAGGGCAATCAGCCCCAGCATTTT